The following is a T cell receptor (beta chain) sequence with its context. Its antigen is as yet unknown. This sample was included in a study of long-term antiretroviral therapy in people with HIV. Study-level background: Earliest sampling preceded the 2015 immediate-ART recommendation by about a decade.

Whole-study results and caveats: Adherence to ART, viral resistance and therapy changes lacked any data. Diversity increased after ART yet remained lower than in transplant donor controls.

At survey level, the immunoSEQ assay was run in its v3.0 version. Method: immunoSEQ multiplex PCR; TCRdb's copy keeps in-frame clones and lacks some. The repertoire holds approximately 20,000 clones, with around 81% as singletons. V was shortened by 3 bases and J by 3 bases, with 11 bases between the two germline ends. This CDR3 is 14 amino acids long. Looked up from germline, CDR1 is MNHEY and CDR2 is SMNVEV (reference sequence). The sample here was unsorted PBMCs, taken 2.2 years after starting antiretroviral therapy. The TCR comes from a man aged 50-60 years with HIV. This chain uses TRBV27 with TRBJ1-2; D is ambiguous. The CDR3 DNA reads as TGTGCCAGCAGTTTTAAGGCAGGAGACTATGGCTACACCTTC. It is translated as CASSFKAGDYGYTF.